This T cell receptor (beta chain) was recorded in a study of identical twins. TCRdb re-called the 5' RACE reads with MiXCR, one entry per CDR3 protein. In the table there are more than 200,000 distinct CDR3 sequences, over 13% of which are singletons. The V gene lost 6 bases and the J gene lost 5 bases, with 10 bases spanning the gap. This CDR3 comprises 12 residues. This clonotype turned up a few times. Its antigen is not identified. Whole-study results and caveats: Model-predicted out-of-frame TCR alpha sharing fell below observed values in monozygotic twins.

This sequence joins TRBV12-3 or TRBV12-4 and TRBJ1-1; maybe TRBD1 (5 bases). The source is a woman between 18 and 29 years old in good health. Sequencing input: memory (CD45RO+) T cells sorted from blood. The CDR3 nucleotides are TGTGCCAGCAGGCCCCGGGGGACTGAAGCTTTCTTT. Translated, it gives CASRPRGTEAFF.